One and the same sample provided the 30 T cell receptor beta chains below, sequenced in a study of cytomegalovirus exposure and HLA in healthy donors. The protocol was immunoSEQ multiplex PCR, while the TCRdb copy is restricted to in-frame clones and leaves out a portion. The repertoire includes approximately 190,000 clones, about four fifths of them detected once, and roughly 7% sits in the top ten. The sequencing input was PBMCs. The receptor set was obtained from a man younger than 35 in good health and CMV-seropositive.

This chain joins TRBV4-2 and TRBJ2-7; 9 bases align to TRBD2. The V segment lost 7 bases and the J segment 2 bases; nucleotides outside the gene matches: 6. CDR3 size: 14 residues. Looked up from germline, CDR1 is LGHNA and CDR2 is YNFKEQ. The CDR3: CASTLLAGPYEQYF. The CDR3 coding sequence is TGTGCCAGCACCTTGCTAGCGGGACCCTACGAGCAGTACTTC.

This chain joins TRBV5-4 and TRBJ2-2; TRBD2 matches 7 bases. V was clipped by 4 bases and J by 7 bases; unmatched bases: 13. This CDR3 comprises 16 residues. Germline V gene sequence: CDR1 SGHNT, CDR2 YYREEE (reference sequence). The CDR3 here is CASSLGRRETGGELFF. CDR3 coding DNA: TGTGCCAGCAGCCTGGGGAGGCGGGAGACGGGCGGGGAGCTGTTTTTT.

This clone was observed once. This chain links TRBV9 with TRBJ2-7, with TRBD2 identical over 10 bases. The V gene's germline CDR1 is SGDLS and CDR2 YYNGEE. There are 16 residues in the CDR3. With 3 bases clipped from V and 3 bases from J, the junction kept 9 bases outside the gene matches. The CDR3: CASSARPSGGGYEQYF. As DNA, the CDR3 is TGTGCCAGCAGCGCCCGCCCGAGCGGGGGGGGCTACGAGCAGTACTTC.

In this sample, this clone turned up once. V usage is TRBV7-9 and J usage is TRBJ2-3; 7 bases are a match to TRBD1. Per the germline V gene, CDR1 is SEHNR and CDR2 is FQNEAQ (reference sequence). Trimming took 3 bases from V and 6 from J; bases not matched to a gene: 6. This CDR3 spans 14 amino acids. In DNA, the CDR3 is TGTGCCAGCAGCTTTTTACAGGGGCCGGATACGCAGTATTTT. Translation gives CASSFLQGPDTQYF.

This chain connects TRBV27 to TRBJ2-1; TRBD2 matches 7 bases. Germline CDR1 MNHEY, CDR2 SMNVEV (reference sequence). The CDR3 totals 15 residues. J gave up 3 bases and V 3 bases, and 5 bases lay outside the gene matches. In nucleotides, the CDR3 is TGTGCCAGCAGTTTGACCGGGACTAACTACAATGAGCAGTTCTTC. It encodes CASSLTGTNYNEQFF.

The chain is built from TRBV2 and TRBJ2-5; D unclear. The V end lost 8 bases, the J end lost 1 base, and 5 bases lay between the germline ends. The CDR3 extends over 11 amino acids. CDR1 and CDR2 (germline): SNHLY, FYNNEI. CDR3 region: CASGAQETQYF. As DNA, the CDR3 is TGTGCCAGCGGAGCCCAAGAGACCCAGTACTTC.

The CDR3 DNA follows: TGTGCCAGCAGCTTCTCGACATCATCCTCCTCCTACGAGCAGTACTTC. Translation gives CASSFSTSSSSYEQYF. The gene calls are TRBV5-5 and TRBJ2-7; no definite D call. The length of the CDR3 is 16 residues. CDR1 SGHKS and CDR2 YYEKEE come from the germline V gene (reference sequence). Trimming cost V 2 bases and J 0 bases, with 15 bases left between them.

The table lists this clone with a few counts. This chain uses TRBV30 with TRBJ1-5, with 8 nucleotides matching TRBD1. Looked up from germline, CDR1 is GTSNPN and CDR2 is SVGIG (reference sequence). V was pared by 8 bases and J by 2 bases, with 8 bases of the junction left unmatched. The CDR3 has 14 amino acids. CDR3 in DNA: TGTGCCACCACAGGGGGTGGCGGCAATCAGCCCCAGCATTTT. As protein: CATTGGGGNQPQHF.

V and J are TRBV30 and TRBJ2-7; TRBD2 is a possible D gene (6 bases). Germline V lookup: CDR1 GTSNPN, CDR2 SVGIG (reference sequence). CDR3 size: 12 residues. Trimming removed 4 bases from V and 0 bases from J, with 7 bases in between. DNA for the CDR3: TGTGCCTGGACCGGGGGCTCCTACGAGCAGTACTTC. This sequence encodes CAWTGGSYEQYF.

The chain links TRBV9 to TRBJ2-7; TRBD2 matches at 9 bases. Looked up from germline, CDR1 is SGDLS and CDR2 is YYNGEE. J was trimmed by 6 bases and V by 3 bases; bases with no gene match: 7. This CDR3 comprises 14 residues. The CDR3 nucleotides are TGTGCCAGCAGCGCCCTGATTAGCGGGAGCGAGCAGTACTTC. Protein sequence: CASSALISGSEQYF.

Only a few counts were recorded for this clone. The chain recombines TRBV7-2 with TRBJ2-7, with 10 bases fitting TRBD2. CDR3 length: 14 residues. Germline-derived CDR1 and CDR2 are SGHTA and FQGNSA. V was pared by 1 base and J by 10 bases, with 7 bases of the junction left unmatched. CDR3 protein: CASSLEVSGRSQYF. CDR3 DNA sequence: TGTGCCAGCAGCTTAGAGGTTAGCGGGAGGTCACAGTACTTC.

This chain joins TRBV12-5 and TRBJ2-1; TRBD1 matches at 11 bases. The V and J ends lost 2 bases and 7 bases, in that order; junction bases with no gene match: 4. CDR1 LGHNT and CDR2 FRNRAP come from the germline V gene. This CDR3 spans 15 amino acids. CDR3 sequence: CASGLLGQGENEQFF. In nucleotides, the CDR3 is TGTGCTAGTGGTTTGTTGGGACAGGGGGAAAATGAGCAGTTCTTC.

Concerning this clone itself: Within the sample, other DNA sequences also encode this same CDR3. The chain links TRBV30 to TRBJ1-1; tentatively, D is TRBD1 (5 bases). The CDR3 loop spans 13 amino acids. Trimming stripped 0 bases from V and 1 base from J, with 6 bases between. In germline, CDR1 is GTSNPN, CDR2 SVGIG (reference sequence). CDR3 bases: TGTGCCTGGAGTGTGGGGGGGAACACTGAAGCTTTCTTT. This sequence encodes CAWSVGGNTEAFF.

The J gene is TRBJ2-2, the V gene TRBV29-1, with D hard to call. Germline-derived CDR1 and CDR2 are SQVTM and ANQGSEA. V was shortened by 1 base and J by 1 base, with 4 bases between the two germline ends. The CDR3 totals 13 residues. The CDR3 DNA reads TGCAGCGTTGAAGGACTGAACACCGGGGAGCTGTTTTTT. The encoded protein is CSVEGLNTGELFF.

The chain employs TRBV5-8 and TRBJ1-1; 9 positions match TRBD1. From germline, CDR1 is SGHTS and CDR2 YDEGEE. The J segment lost 1 base and the V segment lost 4 bases, leaving 5 bases of the junction unmatched. The CDR3 spans 15 residues. The CDR3 here is CASSLRDRANTEAFF. The CDR3 DNA is TGTGCCAGCAGCCTCCGGGACAGGGCGAACACTGAAGCTTTCTTT.

V gene TRBV6-5 combines with J gene TRBJ2-3; possible D gene TRBD2, 6 bases. The length of the CDR3 is 16 residues. Trimming took 4 bases from V and 1 from J, leaving 15 bases between them. Germline values: CDR1 MNHEY, CDR2 SVGAGI. The CDR3 nucleotides are TGTGCCAGCAGTTCCGGTGGTAGCGGCCGCACAGATACGCAGTATTTT. This translates into CASSSGGSGRTDTQYF.

The rearrangement links TRBV28 to TRBJ2-5, with TRBD2 matching 10 bases. Germline V gives CDR1 MDHEN, CDR2 SYDVKM. The J segment lost 0 bases and the V segment lost 6 bases, leaving 4 bases of the junction unmatched. This CDR3 has 15 residues. CDR3 sequence: CASRTLAGYQETQYF. The CDR3 region has the DNA TGTGCCAGCAGAACACTAGCGGGATACCAAGAGACCCAGTACTTC.

As DNA, the CDR3 is TGTGCCAGCAGGAATGGGGACTCGGAGCTGAGCACTGAAGCTTTCTTT. It is translated as CASRNGDSELSTEAFF. The J gene is TRBJ1-1, the V gene TRBV4-2; D perhaps matches TRBD1 (5 bases). The CDR3 length is 16 residues. V was cut by 6 bases and J by 4 bases, with 21 bases left in between. Germline V gene data show CDR1 as LGHNA and CDR2 as YNFKEQ.

V gene TRBV4-1 combines with J gene TRBJ1-1; 7 nucleotides align to TRBD1. The CDR3 extends over 19 amino acids. J lost 0 bases, V lost 1 base, and 14 bases had no gene match. CDR1 is MGHRA and CDR2 is YSYEKL in the germline V gene. The CDR3 DNA reads as TGCGCCAGCAGCCAAGGAAGGATTTTACAGGGGATCATGAACACTGAAGCTTTCTTT. Translated, it gives CASSQGRILQGIMNTEAFF.

The genes are TRBV7-2 and TRBJ2-3; TRBD2 aligns across 7 bases. The germline V gene encodes CDR1 SGHTA and CDR2 FQGNSA. This CDR3 has 16 residues. Trimming took 7 bases from V and 3 from J; bases not matched to a gene: 13. The DNA of the CDR3 is TGTGCCAGCACGTCCGGAACGGGACTATTGACAGATACGCAGTATTTT. It codes for CASTSGTGLLTDTQYF.

The rearrangement links TRBV4-1 to TRBJ2-5; D is undetermined. The V end was cut by 4 bases, the J end by 7 bases, with 10 bases between. CDR1 is MGHRA and CDR2 is YSYEKL in the germline V gene. The CDR3 sequence is 12 residues long. In DNA form, the CDR3 reads TGCGCCAGCAGCCCCCCCCTCGGGACCCAGTACTTC. Amino acid sequence: CASSPPLGTQYF.

The V gene is TRBV30, the J gene TRBJ2-3; TRBD2 aligns across 9 bases. The CDR3 is 15 amino acids. V gave up 5 bases and J gave up 3 bases; unmatched junction bases: 9. Germline lookup yields CDR1 GTSNPN and CDR2 SVGIG (reference sequence). CDR3 amino acids: CAWGGGGLATDTQYF. In DNA form, the CDR3 reads TGTGCCTGGGGGGGTGGGGGACTAGCAACAGATACGCAGTATTTT.

The chain recombines TRBV6-6 with TRBJ1-5; D is undetermined. Between the trimmed V and J ends, which lost 7 bases and 5 bases, there was a span of 6 bases. CDR1 and CDR2 (germline): MNHNY, SVGAGI (reference sequence). The CDR3 is 11 residues long. DNA for the CDR3: TGTGCCAGCACCCAGGATCAGCCCCAGCATTTT. Protein product: CASTQDQPQHF.

This rearrangement joins TRBV19 to TRBJ1-3; 7 nucleotides align to TRBD1. V shed 8 bases, J shed 1 base, and the junction held 5 bases outside the gene matches. This CDR3 is 14 amino acids long. Germline V gives CDR1 LNHDA, CDR2 SQIVND (reference sequence). This chain's CDR3 is CASQTTGSGNTIYF. CDR3 coding DNA: TGTGCCAGTCAAACGACAGGGTCTGGAAACACCATATATTTT.

This chain joins TRBV20-1 and TRBJ2-7; D is ambiguous. Germline CDR1 and CDR2: DFQATT and SNEGSKA (reference sequence). V gave up 5 bases and J gave up 3 bases, with 8 bases separating them. The CDR3 contains 11 residues. The CDR3 nucleotides are TGCAGTGCTCCACAGTTCTACGAGCAGTACTTC. This translates into CSAPQFYEQYF.

This chain connects TRBV4-3 to TRBJ2-1; weak D call: TRBD2 (5 bases). Germline V gene data show CDR1 as LGHNA and CDR2 as YSLEER. CDR3 length: 16 residues. V lost 0 bases, J lost 4 bases, and 13 bases lay in between. CDR3 residues: CASSQEARVGYNEQFF. CDR3 DNA: TGCGCCAGCAGCCAAGAAGCGAGGGTGGGATACAATGAGCAGTTCTTC.

The chain links TRBV27 to TRBJ2-1, with 9 bases identical to TRBD2. The CDR3 length is 14 residues. Germline V gives CDR1 MNHEY, CDR2 SMNVEV (reference sequence). The V segment lost 3 bases and the J segment 4 bases; nucleotides outside the gene matches: 1. CDR3 region: CASSFSGSYNEQFF. The CDR3 bases are TGTGCCAGCAGTTTTAGCGGGAGTTACAATGAGCAGTTCTTC.

The J gene is TRBJ2-7, the V gene TRBV4-1, with 13 bases matching TRBD2. Germline V gene sequence: CDR1 MGHRA, CDR2 YSYEKL. The CDR3 spans 21 residues. Trimming took 0 bases from V and 4 from J; bases not matched to a gene: 18. The CDR3 protein is CASSQDPRDRWTSGRWYEQYF. Written as DNA, the CDR3 is TGCGCCAGCAGCCAAGATCCGAGGGACAGGTGGACTAGCGGGAGATGGTACGAGCAGTACTTC.

The chain has TRBV5-4 and TRBJ2-5; D is possibly TRBD1 (6 bases). This CDR3 region has 15 residues. Trimming took off 6 bases at V and 1 base at J, with 16 bases between the two ends. The germline CDR1 and CDR2 sequences are SGHNT and YYREEE (reference sequence). CDR3 DNA sequence: TGTGCCAGCACCGAGGGTCGGACAGTCCAAGAGACCCAGTACTTC. Translating gives CASTEGRTVQETQYF.

The CDR3 is CSVEELARGEQYF. The CDR3 bases are TGCAGCGTTGAAGAGTTGGCAAGGGGGGAGCAGTACTTC. The chain employs TRBV29-1 and TRBJ2-7; tentatively, D is TRBD1 (6 bases). The CDR3 spans 13 residues. With 0 bases removed from V and 7 bases from J, the gap between germline ends came to 13 bases. Germline CDR1 reads SQVTM; CDR2 reads ANQGSEA.